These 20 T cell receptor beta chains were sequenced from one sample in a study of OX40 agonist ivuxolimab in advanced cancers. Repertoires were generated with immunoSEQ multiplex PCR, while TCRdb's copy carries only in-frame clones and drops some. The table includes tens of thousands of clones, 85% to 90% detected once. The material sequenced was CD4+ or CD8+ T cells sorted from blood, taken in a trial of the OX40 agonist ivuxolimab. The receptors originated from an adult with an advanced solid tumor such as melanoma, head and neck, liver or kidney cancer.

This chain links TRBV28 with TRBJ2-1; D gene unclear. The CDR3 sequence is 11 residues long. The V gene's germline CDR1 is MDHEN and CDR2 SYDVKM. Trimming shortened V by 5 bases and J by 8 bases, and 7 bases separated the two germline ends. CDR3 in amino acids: CASSVRYEQFF. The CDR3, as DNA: TGTGCCAGCAGTGTCAGGTATGAGCAGTTCTTC.

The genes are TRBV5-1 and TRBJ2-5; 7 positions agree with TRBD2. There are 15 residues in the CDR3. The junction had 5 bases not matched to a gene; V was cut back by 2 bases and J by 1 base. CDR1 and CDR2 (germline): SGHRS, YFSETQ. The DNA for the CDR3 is TGCGCCAGCAGCTTTCAACTAGCGAGCCAAGAGACCCAGTACTTC. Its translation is CASSFQLASQETQYF. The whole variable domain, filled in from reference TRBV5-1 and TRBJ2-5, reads KAGVTQTPRYLIKTRGQQVTLSCSPISGHRSVSWYQQTPGQGLQFLFEYFSETQRNKGNFPGRFSGRQFSNSRSEMNVSTLELGDSALYLCASSFQLASQETQYFGPGTRLLVL.

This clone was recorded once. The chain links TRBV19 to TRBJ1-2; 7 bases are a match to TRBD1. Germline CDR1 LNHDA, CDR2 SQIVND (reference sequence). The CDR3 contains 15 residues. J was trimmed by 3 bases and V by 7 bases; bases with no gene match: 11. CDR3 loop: CASMVRTGVDYGYTF. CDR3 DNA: TGTGCCAGTATGGTTCGGACAGGCGTCGACTATGGCTACACCTTC.

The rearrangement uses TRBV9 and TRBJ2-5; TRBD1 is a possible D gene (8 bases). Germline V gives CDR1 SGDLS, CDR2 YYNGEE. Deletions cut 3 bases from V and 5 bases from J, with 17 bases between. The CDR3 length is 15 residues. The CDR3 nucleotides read TGTGCCAGCAGCGCCTGGACAGGGACTAAGGAGACCCAGTACTTC. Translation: CASSAWTGTKETQYF.

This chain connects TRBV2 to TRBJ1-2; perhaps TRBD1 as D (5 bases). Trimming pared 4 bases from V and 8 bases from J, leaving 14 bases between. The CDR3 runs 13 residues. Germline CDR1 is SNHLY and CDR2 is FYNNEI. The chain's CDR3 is CASSVKGQGGYTF. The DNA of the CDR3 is TGTGCCAGCAGTGTAAAGGGGCAGGGCGGCTACACCTTC.

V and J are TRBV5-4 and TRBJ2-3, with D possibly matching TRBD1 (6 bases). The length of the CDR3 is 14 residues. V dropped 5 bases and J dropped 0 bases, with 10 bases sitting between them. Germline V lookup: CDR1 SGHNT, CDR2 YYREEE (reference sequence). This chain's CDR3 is CASRSDRSTDTQYF. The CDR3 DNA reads TGTGCCAGCAGATCCGACAGGAGCACAGATACGCAGTATTTT.

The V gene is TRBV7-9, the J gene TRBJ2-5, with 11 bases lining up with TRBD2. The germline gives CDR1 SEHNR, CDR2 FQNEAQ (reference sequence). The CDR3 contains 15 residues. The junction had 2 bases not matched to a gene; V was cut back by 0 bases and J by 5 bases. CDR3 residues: CASSLALAGAETQYF. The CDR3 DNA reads TGTGCCAGCAGCTTAGCACTAGCGGGGGCGGAGACCCAGTACTTC.

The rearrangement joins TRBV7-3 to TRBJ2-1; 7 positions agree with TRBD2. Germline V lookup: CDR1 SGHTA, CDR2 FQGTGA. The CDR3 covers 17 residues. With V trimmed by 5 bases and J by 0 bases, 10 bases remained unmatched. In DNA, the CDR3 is TGTGCCAGCAGCCCACCCGAAGCGGGGAGCTCCTACAATGAGCAGTTCTTC. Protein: CASSPPEAGSSYNEQFF.

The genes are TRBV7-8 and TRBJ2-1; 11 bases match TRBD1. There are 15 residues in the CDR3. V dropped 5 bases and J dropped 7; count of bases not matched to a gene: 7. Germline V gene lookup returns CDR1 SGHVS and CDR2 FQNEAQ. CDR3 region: CASSPRTGGSNEQFF. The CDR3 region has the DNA TGTGCCAGCAGCCCTAGGACAGGGGGCTCAAATGAGCAGTTCTTC.

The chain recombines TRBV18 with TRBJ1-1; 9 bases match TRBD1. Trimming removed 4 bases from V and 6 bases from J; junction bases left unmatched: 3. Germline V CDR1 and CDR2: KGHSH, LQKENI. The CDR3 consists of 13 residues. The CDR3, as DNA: TGTGCCAGCTCACGGGGGACAGGGCCTGAAGCTTTCTTT. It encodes CASSRGTGPEAFF. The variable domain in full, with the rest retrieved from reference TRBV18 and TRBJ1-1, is NAGVMQNPRHLVRRRGQEARLRCSPMKGHSHVYWYRQLPEEGLKFMVYLQKENIIDESGMPKERFSAEFPKEGPSILRIQQVVRGDSAAYFCASSRGTGPEAFFGQGTRLTVV.

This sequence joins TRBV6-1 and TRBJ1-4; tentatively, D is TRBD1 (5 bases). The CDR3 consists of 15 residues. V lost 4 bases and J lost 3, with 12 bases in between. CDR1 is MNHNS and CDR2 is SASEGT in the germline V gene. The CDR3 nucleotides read TGTGCCAGCAGTGTCTCAGGGTTGTCTAATGAAAAACTGTTTTTT. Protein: CASSVSGLSNEKLFF.

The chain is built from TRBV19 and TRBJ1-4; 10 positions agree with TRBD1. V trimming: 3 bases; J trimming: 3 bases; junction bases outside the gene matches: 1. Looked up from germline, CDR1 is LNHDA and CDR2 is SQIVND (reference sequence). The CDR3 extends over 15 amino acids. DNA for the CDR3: TGTGCCAGTAGTATCGGGACAGGGGCTAATGAAAAACTGTTTTTT. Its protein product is CASSIGTGANEKLFF.

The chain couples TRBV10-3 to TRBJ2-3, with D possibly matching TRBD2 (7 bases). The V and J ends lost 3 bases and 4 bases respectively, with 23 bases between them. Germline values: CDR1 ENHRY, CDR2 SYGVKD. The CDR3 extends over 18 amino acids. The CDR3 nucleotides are TGTGCCATCAGTGAAGAATCAGGGGTGCGGGAGATCCCAGATACGCAGTATTTT. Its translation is CAISEESGVREIPDTQYF.

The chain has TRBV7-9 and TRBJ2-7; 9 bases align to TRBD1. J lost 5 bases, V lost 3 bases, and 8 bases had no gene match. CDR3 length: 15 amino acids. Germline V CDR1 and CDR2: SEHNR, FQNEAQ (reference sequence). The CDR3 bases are TGTGCCAGCAGCTTGGGAACCGGGACAGGGAACGAGCAGTACTTC. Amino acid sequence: CASSLGTGTGNEQYF.

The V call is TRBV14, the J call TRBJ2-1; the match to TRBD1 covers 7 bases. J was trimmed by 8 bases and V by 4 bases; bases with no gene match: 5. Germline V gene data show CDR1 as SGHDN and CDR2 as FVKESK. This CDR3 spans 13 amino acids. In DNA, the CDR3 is TGTGCCAGCAGCCCAGGGACAGACGATGAGCAGTTCTTC. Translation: CASSPGTDDEQFF.

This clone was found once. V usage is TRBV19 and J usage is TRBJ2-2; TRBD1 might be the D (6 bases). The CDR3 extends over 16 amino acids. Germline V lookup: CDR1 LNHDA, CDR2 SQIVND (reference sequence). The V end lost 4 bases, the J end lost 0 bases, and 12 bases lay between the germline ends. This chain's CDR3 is CASSTTGAANTGELFF. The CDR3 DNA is TGTGCCAGTAGTACGACAGGCGCAGCGAACACCGGGGAGCTGTTTTTT. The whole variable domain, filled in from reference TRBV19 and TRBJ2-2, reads DGGITQSPKYLFRKEGQNVTLSCEQNLNHDAMYWYRQDPGQGLRLIYYSQIVNDFQKGDIAEGYSVSREKKESFPLTVTSAQKNPTAFYLCASSTTGAANTGELFFGEGSRLTVL.

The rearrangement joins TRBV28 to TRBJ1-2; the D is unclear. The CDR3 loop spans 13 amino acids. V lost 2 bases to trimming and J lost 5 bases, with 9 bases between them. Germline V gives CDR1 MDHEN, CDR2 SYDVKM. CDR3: CASSLNGKYGYTF. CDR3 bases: TGTGCCAGCAGTTTAAACGGAAAATATGGCTACACCTTC.

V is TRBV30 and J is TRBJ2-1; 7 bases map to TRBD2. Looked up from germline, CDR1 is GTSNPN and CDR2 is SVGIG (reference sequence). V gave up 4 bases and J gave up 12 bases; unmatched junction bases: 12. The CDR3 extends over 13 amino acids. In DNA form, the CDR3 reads TGTGCCTGGACTCCTAGCGGACCCATGGGGCAGTTCTTC. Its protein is CAWTPSGPMGQFF.

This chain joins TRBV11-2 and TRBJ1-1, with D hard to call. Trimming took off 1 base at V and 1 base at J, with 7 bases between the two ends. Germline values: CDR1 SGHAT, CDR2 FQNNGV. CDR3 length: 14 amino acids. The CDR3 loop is CASSLVGGNTEAFF. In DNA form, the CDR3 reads TGTGCCAGCAGCTTAGTTGGAGGGAACACTGAAGCTTTCTTT.

The CDR3 here is CASSSLLATNYNEQFF. In DNA, the CDR3 is TGTGCCAGCAGTTCCCTCCTAGCGACCAACTACAATGAGCAGTTCTTC. The chain uses TRBV6-6 and TRBJ2-1; D might be TRBD2 (6 bases). Germline V gives CDR1 MNHNY, CDR2 SVGAGI (reference sequence). The CDR3 contains 16 residues. Trimming pared 4 bases from V and 3 bases from J, leaving 16 bases between.